This TCR beta chain was sequenced in a study of cytomegalovirus exposure and HLA in healthy donors (dated by TCRdb to the late 2010s). Study-wide context: According to a later analysis, one platform produced both the 110 or so validation repertoires and the roughly 660 repertoires of the first cohort. The study was designed to test whether signatures of past pathogen exposure could be identified by cataloging public T cell receptors. Along with the roughly 670-subject first cohort, a separate validation cohort of over a hundred different subjects was used. To predict cytomegalovirus infection status, the study brought together high-throughput TCR immunosequencing, statistical association of individual TCRs with disease status, and machine learning.

The germline V gene specifies MNHNS as CDR1 and SASEGT as CDR2. Its CDR3 holds 12 amino acids, cysteine through phenylalanine. The sequence is cut down to CDR3 DNA, 36 bases in frame from base 1. V sheds 2 bases and J sheds 5 bases, leaving 6 bases between their ends. A remark on this clone: What antigen it recognizes has not been identified. No qualities accompany the bases; no much larger clone lies one base away.

Libraries were prepared through the immunoSEQ multiplex PCR assay. The paper's processing steps were these. A statistical classification framework was built to diagnose cytomegalovirus status from the catalog of TCR beta chain sequences. TCRdb mirrors the immuneACCESS table, restricted to in-frame sequences. Some clones are absent from its copies; in checked studies, under half trace to an unresolved V gene, and the reason for the others is unknown. V, J and clone size were drawn from that table, and D and trimming were deduced from the DNA. This sample has some 110,000 clones in its table, and about 94% of those were observed once. Roughly 1.2% of the sample lies in the top ten. Paper-wide results and their limitations: All 130 or so repertoires were used to score co-occurrence in the validation cohort in a later analysis, because that analysis had no HLA typing for the cohort. A total of 150 or so TCR beta chains were listed by the study as associated with cytomegalovirus. A few of the identified cytomegalovirus-associated TCR beta chains were confirmed in vitro to be specific for cytomegalovirus antigens. Most TCR sequences were observed very rarely across donors, whereas some public TCRs were present in many individuals. It was suggested by the authors that the approach could potentially be generalized to other disease states and immunological phenotypes. Cytomegalovirus status was reported to be diagnosed by the classifier with high specificity and sensitivity in both the original and validation cohorts. Of the cluster scores, 90% to 95% were above 0 in a later analysis, which found that TCRs clustered in the first cohort also tended to co-occur in the 110 or so validation repertoires.

The donors were included in the validation cohort of 90 to 150 subjects, a group kept apart from the approximately 700-subject first cohort. The sequence was collected from a woman aged 18-29 years in good health and CMV-seronegative. The chain links TRBV6-1 with TRBJ2-5; no confident D gene assignment can be made. Sequencing used PBMCs. The nucleotide sequence reads as follows: TGTGCCAGCAGTGAATTCCGGGAGACCCAGTACTTC. It is translated as CASSEFRETQYF.